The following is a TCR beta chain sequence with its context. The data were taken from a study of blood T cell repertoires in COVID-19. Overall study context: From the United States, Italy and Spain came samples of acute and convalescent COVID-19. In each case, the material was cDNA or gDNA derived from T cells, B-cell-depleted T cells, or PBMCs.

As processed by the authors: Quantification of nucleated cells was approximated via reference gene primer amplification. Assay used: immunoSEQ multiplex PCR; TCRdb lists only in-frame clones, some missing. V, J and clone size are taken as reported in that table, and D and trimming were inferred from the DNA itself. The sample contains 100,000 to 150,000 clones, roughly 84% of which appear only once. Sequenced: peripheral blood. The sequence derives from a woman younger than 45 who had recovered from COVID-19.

CDR3 sequence (DNA): TGCAGCGTTTCCCGGGACAGGGAATTCTATGGCTACACCTTC. It codes for CSVSRDREFYGYTF. The rearrangement links TRBV29-1 to TRBJ1-2; TRBD1 agrees at 9 bases. Germline lookup yields CDR1 SQVTM and CDR2 ANQGSEA. This CDR3 comprises 14 residues. V was pared by 5 bases and J by 4 bases, with 8 bases of the junction left unmatched.